The present T cell receptor (beta chain) was sequenced within a study of beta chain features in type 1 diabetes. The authors obtained over 95% purity in all sorted populations. Expressed TCRB transcripts were sequenced because the isolated RNA had all been reverse transcribed beforehand. Sequencing was performed with immunoSEQ multiplex PCR; in TCRdb, only in-frame clones are kept and a portion is missing. The sample holds over 100,000 clones, less than 20% seen once. Study conclusions and caveats: Insertions were fewer and deletions more numerous at VDJ junctions in type 1 diabetes patients. Moderate yet significant TCRB CDR3 shortening was seen in Type 1 diabetes patients in all four CD4+ subsets.

This clone was seen a few times. Its target is unknown. The germline V gene has CDR1 SGDLS and CDR2 YYNGEE. V was clipped by 0 bases and J by 4 bases, with 13 bases between them. There are 15 residues in the CDR3. The V call is TRBV9, the J call TRBJ1-2, with no clear D. The receptor was derived from a man aged 25-45 years with type 1 diabetes. The specimen was central memory CD4+ T cells from blood. Here the CDR3 reads CASSVEAEITYGYTF. In DNA, the CDR3 is TGTGCCAGCAGCGTAGAAGCGGAGATCACCTATGGCTACACCTTC.